The 14 T cell receptor beta chains in this list originate from one sample, sequenced in a study of PD-1 blockade in mismatch repair-deficient tumors. Libraries were prepared by immunoSEQ multiplex PCR; TCRdb keeps only in-frame clonotypes and omits some of them. Among some 19,000 clones listed, almost 85% were seen once. The material was PBMCs, obtained 52 weeks after starting pembrolizumab. These receptors all stem from an adult with mismatch repair-deficient cancer.

The chain has TRBV2 and TRBJ2-5; 7 nucleotides match TRBD1. V gave up 4 bases and J gave up 5 bases; unmatched junction bases: 4. Germline V lookup: CDR1 SNHLY, CDR2 FYNNEI. The CDR3 totals 13 residues. The CDR3 DNA reads as TGTGCCAGCAGTGTTCAGGGGGAGGAGACCCAGTACTTC. Translated, it gives CASSVQGEETQYF.

This clone was detected a few times. The gene calls are TRBV29-1 and TRBJ2-7; 7 bases line up with TRBD2. This CDR3 is 15 amino acids long. CDR1 and CDR2 from the germline V gene are SQVTM and ANQGSEA. Unmatched junction bases numbered 10, after V lost 4 bases and J lost 1 base. The CDR3 nucleotides are TGCAGCGTTGCCTGGCGGGAGCGAGCGTCCTACGAGCAGTACTTC. It yields the protein CSVAWRERASYEQYF.

The gene calls are TRBV15 and TRBJ2-2; D gene uncertain. CDR1 and CDR2 from the germline V gene are LNHNV and YYDKDF (reference sequence). V lost 4 bases and J lost 3, with 3 bases in between. The CDR3 covers 12 residues. The DNA of the CDR3 is TGTGCCACCAGCACCTACACCGGGGAGCTGTTTTTT. It yields the protein CATSTYTGELFF.

The chain uses TRBV6-5 and TRBJ1-1; 7 nucleotides align to TRBD1. This CDR3 contains 13 residues. CDR1 and CDR2 from the germline V gene are MNHEY and SVGAGI. V dropped 6 bases and J dropped 7; count of bases not matched to a gene: 8. The CDR3 loop is CASRHRDSYEAFF. CDR3 DNA: TGTGCCAGCAGACACCGGGACAGCTATGAAGCTTTCTTT.

This clone came up a few times. CDR3 DNA sequence: TGTGCCAGCAGGACAGGGTCGAGGCCCTACGAGCAGTACTTC. This encodes CASRTGSRPYEQYF. The V call is TRBV7-9, the J call TRBJ2-7; 7 positions match TRBD1. The germline V gene has CDR1 SEHNR and CDR2 FQNEAQ (reference sequence). CDR3 length equals 14 residues. Trimming removed 6 bases from V and 2 bases from J; junction bases left unmatched: 7.

This sequence joins TRBV5-6 and TRBJ1-2; TRBD1 agrees at 7 bases. Germline V lookup: CDR1 SGHDT, CDR2 YYEEEE. This CDR3 has 17 residues. The junction had 11 bases not matched to a gene; V was cut back by 0 bases and J by 3 bases. The DNA for the CDR3 is TGTGCCAGCAGCTTGGTACCAGAGGACAGGTGGGACTATGGCTACACCTTC. Its protein product is CASSLVPEDRWDYGYTF.

CDR3 DNA: TGTGCCAGCAGCCTCGGGACAGGGGGTCAGCCCCAGCATTTT. As protein: CASSLGTGGQPQHF. The J gene is TRBJ1-5, the V gene TRBV5-4, with 11 bases matching TRBD1. The CDR3 has 14 amino acids. Germline V gives CDR1 SGHNT, CDR2 YYREEE (reference sequence). V gave up 4 bases and J gave up 6 bases; unmatched junction bases: 3.

The genes are TRBV7-6 and TRBJ2-1; TRBD1 aligns across 11 bases. The V and J ends lost 5 bases and 8 bases, in that order; junction bases with no gene match: 8. CDR3 length equals 15 residues. CDR1 is SGHVS and CDR2 is FNYEAQ in the germline V gene. The CDR3 spells CASSMGQGGTYEQFF. DNA of the CDR3: TGTGCCAGCAGCATGGGACAGGGGGGAACGTATGAGCAGTTCTTC.

The V and J genes are TRBV14 and TRBJ1-2; a weak D match, TRBD1 (6 bases). Trimming stripped 3 bases from V and 5 bases from J, with 19 bases between. Germline loops: CDR1 SGHDN, CDR2 FVKESK. The CDR3 sequence is 16 residues long. This chain's CDR3 is CASSQKFQGLRYGYTF. The CDR3 nucleotides read TGTGCCAGCAGCCAGAAGTTCCAGGGGTTGAGATATGGCTACACCTTC.

The chain combines TRBV6-1 with TRBJ2-1; possible D gene TRBD1, 6 bases. This CDR3 spans 14 amino acids. From germline, CDR1 is MNHNS and CDR2 SASEGT. The V and J ends lost 6 bases and 1 base respectively, with 10 bases between them. In DNA, the CDR3 is TGTGCCAGCAGGAGAGGGGGATCCTACAATGAGCAGTTCTTC. Translation gives CASRRGGSYNEQFF.

The chain has TRBV18 and TRBJ2-5; D is perhaps TRBD1 (5 bases). Germline CDR1 reads KGHSH; CDR2 reads LQKENI. The CDR3 runs 15 residues. The V gene lost 6 bases and the J gene lost 4 bases, with 18 bases spanning the gap. CDR3 nucleotide sequence: TGTGCCAGCTCCTTACTTGGGGCAGTTTCAGAGACCCAGTACTTC. The encoded protein is CASSLLGAVSETQYF.

The chain recombines TRBV2 with TRBJ1-1; maybe TRBD1 (5 bases). This CDR3 is 15 amino acids long. The germline V and J ends were trimmed by 5 bases and 4 bases, with 17 bases remaining between them. Per the germline V gene, CDR1 is SNHLY and CDR2 is FYNNEI. CDR3 coding DNA: TGTGCCAGCAGTCGAAATCGGGGGGAGGGCACTGAAGCTTTCTTT. The encoded protein is CASSRNRGEGTEAFF.

This clone has a single count. J is TRBJ1-1 and V is TRBV9; D not certain. Germline assignment: CDR1 SGDLS and CDR2 YYNGEE. V gave up 2 bases and J gave up 0 bases, with 8 bases separating them. The CDR3 sequence is 14 residues long. Here the CDR3 reads CASSVGGVNTEAFF. The CDR3 DNA reads TGTGCCAGCAGCGTCGGCGGGGTGAACACTGAAGCTTTCTTT. The complete variable domain, with remaining parts taken from reference TRBV9 and TRBJ1-1, reads DSGVTQTPKHLITATGQRVTLRCSPRSGDLSVYWYQQSLDQGLQFLIQYYNGEERAKGNILERFSAQQFPDLHSELNLSSLELGDSALYFCASSVGGVNTEAFFGQGTRLTVV.

V gene TRBV5-1 combines with J gene TRBJ2-3, with TRBD2 identical over 12 bases. CDR1 is SGHRS, CDR2 YFSETQ, per germline. V was pared by 4 bases and J by 0 bases, with 9 bases of the junction left unmatched. CDR3 length: 18 residues. The CDR3 sequence is CASSASGRASSSTDTQYF. CDR3 in DNA: TGCGCCAGCAGCGCTAGCGGGAGGGCCTCTTCTAGCACAGATACGCAGTATTTT. Based on the CDR3 plus reference TRBV5-1 and TRBJ2-3, the full variable domain is KAGVTQTPRYLIKTRGQQVTLSCSPISGHRSVSWYQQTPGQGLQFLFEYFSETQRNKGNFPGRFSGRQFSNSRSEMNVSTLELGDSALYLCASSASGRASSSTDTQYFGPGTRLTVL.